Only a few counts were recorded for the clone carrying this T cell receptor (beta chain). This sample was included in a study of regulatory T cells in long-lasting Graves disease. Building the TCR beta libraries relied on iRepertoire HTBI primers, and CDR3 regions underwent Arm-PCR. TCRdb re-analysed the multiplex PCR reads in MiXCR, keeping a single row per CDR3 protein. The table lists under 700,000 distinct CDR3 sequences, around 16% of them singletons. V shed 6 bases and J 7 bases; nucleotides not matched to a gene: 3. Germline CDR1 and CDR2: MNHNS and SASEGT. The CDR3 length is 13 residues. Time point of the sample: newly diagnosed GD, antithyroid drugs for less than 3 months. Isolated PBMC RNA provided the starting material for the TCR library. This sample was shared with a second study, whose subject was T cells in Graves' hyperthyroidism and ophthalmopathy.

The sequence came from a woman aged 40 to 65 with Graves disease. The J gene is TRBJ2-2, the V gene TRBV6-1, with 9 nucleotides matching TRBD1. Sequencing was performed on peripheral blood mononuclear cells (PBMCs), taken at new diagnosis, from a patient treated with antithyroid drugs. CDR3 in amino acids: CASRDRGIGELFF. CDR3 sequence (DNA): TGTGCCAGCAGAGACAGGGGGATCGGGGAGCTGTTTTTT.